One T cell receptor beta chain is described in this entry. The data belong to a study of blood T cell repertoires in COVID-19. This CDR3 region has 16 residues. Trimming removed 0 bases at V and 3 bases at J, with 15 bases between. Data came from immunoSEQ multiplex PCR; TCRdb stores just in-frame clones and leaves some out. Counted here are 200,000 or so clones, 85% to 90% occurring once; the ten biggest clones make up around 2.9%. This TCR was sampled from a woman in her sixties or seventies with acute or convalescent COVID-19. Material for sequencing was peripheral blood. The V and J genes are TRBV5-3 and TRBJ1-2; D gene unclear. TRBV5-3 counts as an open reading frame of uncertain function. This CDR3 reads CARSLVRRKQDYGYTF. CDR3 bases: TGTGCCAGAAGCTTGGTGCGTCGGAAGCAGGACTATGGCTACACCTTC.